Below are 13 T cell receptor beta chains sequenced from a single sample in a study of Ad26.COV2.S vaccination and SARS-CoV-2 variants. The treatment denotes: over 15 received Ad26.COV2.S at low or high dose, single or two shots; about 5 received placebo; per-sample allocation not given. Samples were taken on day 63 after the first vaccine or placebo injection. Some clones are missing from TCRdb's copy, which holds only in-frame ones; the method was immunoSEQ multiplex PCR. The data contain about 390,000 clones, approximately 90% of them singletons. The sample consisted of peripheral blood, taken in a trial of Ad26.COV2.S vaccine versus placebo. Receptors originate from a person aged 18-65 years who received the Ad26.COV2.S COVID-19 vaccine or a placebo.

V usage is TRBV4-1 and J usage is TRBJ1-3, with 9 bases matching TRBD1. Germline V gene lookup returns CDR1 MGHRA and CDR2 YSYEKL. This CDR3 has 15 residues. V lost 5 bases, J lost 2 bases, and 4 bases stayed unmatched. The CDR3: CASSFGTGTGNTIYF. CDR3 sequence (DNA): TGCGCCAGCAGCTTCGGGACAGGGACTGGAAACACCATATATTTT.

This chain connects TRBV9 to TRBJ2-1; 10 bases fit TRBD2. V dropped 3 bases and J dropped 4; count of bases not matched to a gene: 4. CDR1 and CDR2 (germline): SGDLS, YYNGEE. The CDR3 sequence is 15 residues long. CDR3 loop: CASSDPSGGYNEQFF. DNA for the CDR3: TGTGCCAGCAGCGACCCTAGCGGGGGTTACAATGAGCAGTTCTTC.

This sequence joins TRBV11-2 and TRBJ1-1, with TRBD1 as a possible D gene (6 bases). V lost 4 bases and J lost 0, with 15 bases in between. The CDR3 runs 16 residues. Germline CDR1 SGHAT, CDR2 FQNNGV. The CDR3 DNA reads as TGTGCCAGCAGCTCTCCACTACAGGGCATGAACACTGAAGCTTTCTTT. Protein product: CASSSPLQGMNTEAFF.

The V gene is TRBV7-2, the J gene TRBJ2-7; 9 bases are a match to TRBD1. This CDR3 has 14 amino acids. With 6 bases clipped from V and 2 bases from J, the junction kept 5 bases outside the gene matches. Per germline, CDR1 SGHTA and CDR2 FQGNSA. CDR3 bases: TGTGCCAGCAGAGGGACAGGGCGTACCTACGAGCAGTACTTC. It encodes CASRGTGRTYEQYF.

A remark on this clone: At the DNA level, this CDR3 is encoded by other sequences in the same sample as well. The chain joins TRBV6-5 to TRBJ2-1; D might be TRBD1 or TRBD2, each matching 5 bases. The ends were cut back, 4 bases at V and 0 bases at J, with 10 bases in the middle. From germline, CDR1 is MNHEY and CDR2 SVGAGI. This CDR3 comprises 15 residues. The CDR3 region has the DNA TGTGCCAGCAGTTTGGGTGGGGGCTCCTACAATGAGCAGTTCTTC. The encoded protein is CASSLGGGSYNEQFF.

The chain is built from TRBV6-2 or TRBV6-3 and TRBJ2-7; D unclear. Germline V gene sequence: CDR1 MNHEY, CDR2 SVGEGT. The CDR3 runs 13 residues. Trimming took off 4 bases at V and 2 bases at J, with 9 bases between the two ends. This CDR3 reads CASSSIVAYEQYF. The CDR3 DNA reads TGTGCCAGCAGTTCCATCGTAGCCTACGAGCAGTACTTC.

The V gene is TRBV7-2, the J gene TRBJ2-3; possibly TRBD1 or TRBD2 for D (5 bases each). The CDR3 is 14 amino acids. The V end was cut by 1 base, the J end by 5 bases, with 10 bases between. Germline-derived CDR1 and CDR2 are SGHTA and FQGNSA. CDR3 protein: CASSLDRGQDTQYF. DNA for the CDR3: TGTGCCAGCAGCTTAGACCGGGGCCAAGATACGCAGTATTTT.

V usage is TRBV29-1 and J usage is TRBJ2-7; D is unresolved. The V end lost 4 bases, the J end lost 3 bases, and 13 bases lay between the germline ends. Germline V lookup: CDR1 SQVTM, CDR2 ANQGSEA. The CDR3 extends over 13 amino acids. CDR3 residues: CSVGQMVGYEQYF. In DNA form, the CDR3 reads TGCAGCGTTGGACAAATGGTTGGCTACGAGCAGTACTTC.

Details on this clone: Other DNA sequences in the same sample also yield this CDR3. The chain carries TRBV7-9 and TRBJ2-3; D uncertain. The germline CDR1 and CDR2 sequences are SEHNR and FQNEAQ (reference sequence). This CDR3 spans 13 amino acids. Trimming cost V 1 base and J 2 bases, with 4 bases left between them. CDR3 DNA sequence: TGTGCCAGCAGCTTAGACTCCACAGATACGCAGTATTTT. It translates to CASSLDSTDTQYF.

The rearrangement uses TRBV11-3 and TRBJ2-1, with 8 bases identical to TRBD1. In germline, CDR1 is SGHNT, CDR2 YENEEA. With V trimmed by 2 bases and J by 0 bases, 6 bases remained unmatched. This CDR3 has 17 residues. Written as DNA, the CDR3 is TGTGCCAGCAGCTTACTCCCTGGACAGGGCTCCTACAATGAGCAGTTCTTC. The encoded protein is CASSLLPGQGSYNEQFF. Looking up the rest from reference TRBV11-3 and TRBJ2-1 gives the full variable domain: EAGVVQSPRYKIIEKKQPVAFWCNPISGHNTLYWYLQNLGQGPELLIRYENEEAVDDSQLPKDRFSAERLKGVDSTLKIQPAELGDSAVYLCASSLLPGQGSYNEQFFGPGTRLTVL.

The genes are TRBV7-9 and TRBJ2-7; perhaps TRBD1 as D (5 bases). The CDR3 has 16 amino acids. Germline V gives CDR1 SEHNR, CDR2 FQNEAQ (reference sequence). Trimming removed 4 bases from V and 2 bases from J, with 18 bases in between. In DNA, the CDR3 is TGTGCCAGCAGCTCCACACAGGACCTGAGACCCTACGAGCAGTACTTC. This translates into CASSSTQDLRPYEQYF.

This CDR3 reads CASSQDRLGQKNTEAFF. The CDR3 DNA follows: TGTGCCAGCAGCCAAGATCGGTTGGGGCAGAAGAACACTGAAGCTTTCTTT. The chain is built from TRBV3-1 (or the pseudogene TRBV3-2) and TRBJ1-1; possibly TRBD1 for D (5 bases). This CDR3 is 17 amino acids long. The V gene's germline CDR1 is LGHDT and CDR2 YNNKEL (reference sequence). The V gene lost 0 bases and the J gene lost 1 base, with 15 bases spanning the gap.

The chain couples TRBV6-5 to TRBJ1-2; D possibly corresponds to TRBD1 (5 bases). CDR1 is MNHEY, CDR2 SVGAGI, per germline. V shed 6 bases and J shed 4 bases, with 9 bases lying between them. The CDR3 loop spans 12 amino acids. For the CDR3, the DNA is TGTGCCAGCAGAGGGACGGCCTATGGCTACACCTTC. Translation gives CASRGTAYGYTF.